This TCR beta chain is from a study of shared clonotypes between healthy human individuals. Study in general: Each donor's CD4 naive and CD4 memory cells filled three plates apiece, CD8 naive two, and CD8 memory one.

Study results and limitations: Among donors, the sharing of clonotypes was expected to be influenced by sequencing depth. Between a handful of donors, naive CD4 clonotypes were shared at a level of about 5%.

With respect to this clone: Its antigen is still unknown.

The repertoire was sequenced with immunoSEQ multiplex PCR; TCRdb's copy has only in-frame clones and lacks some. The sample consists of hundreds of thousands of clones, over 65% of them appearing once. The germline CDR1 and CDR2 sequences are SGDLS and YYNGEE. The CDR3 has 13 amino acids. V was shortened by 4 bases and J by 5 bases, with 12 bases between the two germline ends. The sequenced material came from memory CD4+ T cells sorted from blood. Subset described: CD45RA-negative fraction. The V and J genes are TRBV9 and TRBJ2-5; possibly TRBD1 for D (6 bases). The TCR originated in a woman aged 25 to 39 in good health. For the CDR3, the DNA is TGTGCCAGCAGCTACCAGAGGGGGGAGACCCAGTACTTC. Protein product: CASSYQRGETQYF. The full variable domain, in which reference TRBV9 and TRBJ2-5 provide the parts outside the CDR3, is DSGVTQTPKHLITATGQRVTLRCSPRSGDLSVYWYQQSLDQGLQFLIQYYNGEERAKGNILERFSAQQFPDLHSELNLSSLELGDSALYFCASSYQRGETQYFGPGTRLLVL.